The clone carrying this T cell receptor (beta chain) turned up a few times. CDR3 length: 15 residues. CDR1 is SGHRS, CDR2 YFSETQ, per germline. The junction had 2 bases not matched to a gene; V was cut back by 0 bases and J by 1 base. cDNA synthesis used the whole RNA isolate, giving expressed TCRB sequences. Data came from immunoSEQ multiplex PCR; TCRdb stores just in-frame clones and leaves some out. Among 150,000 to 180,000 clones, roughly 8.1% were seen once, and the ten largest hold 0.55% to 0.65%. The data stem from a study of beta chain features in type 1 diabetes. The TCR comes from a man between 18 and 35 years old in good health. Specimen: central memory CD4+ T cells from blood. V usage is TRBV5-1 and J usage is TRBJ2-3; TRBD2 matches at 7 bases. CDR3 coding DNA: TGCGCCAGCAGCTTGGTTACTAGCGGCACAGATACGCAGTATTTT. Residues: CASSLVTSGTDTQYF.